One sample yielded the 17 T cell receptor beta chains listed below, sequenced in a study of blood T cell repertoires in COVID-19. Libraries were prepared by immunoSEQ multiplex PCR; TCRdb keeps only in-frame clonotypes and omits some of them. Of 200,000 to 250,000 clones in the sample, 83% are singletons; the top ten hold over 0.95%. The sample comprised peripheral blood. The receptors here all came from a woman in her twenties or thirties with COVID-19, enrolled during active disease.

This chain joins TRBV4-3 and TRBJ2-2; TRBD1 matches at 9 bases. This CDR3 has 16 amino acids. V lost 4 bases, J lost 2 bases, and 5 bases stayed unmatched. Germline V gene sequence: CDR1 LGHNA, CDR2 YSLEER. DNA for the CDR3: TGCGCCAGCAGCCGCGGGACAGGGCGTAACACCGGGGAGCTGTTTTTT. Protein sequence: CASSRGTGRNTGELFF.

CDR3 in amino acids: CASSQDPGGTGTGELFF. CDR3 coding DNA: TGCGCCAGCAGCCAAGATCCTGGCGGGACAGGTACCGGGGAGCTGTTTTTT. The rearrangement links TRBV4-3 to TRBJ2-2, with TRBD1 identical over 8 bases. V dropped 0 bases and J dropped 5; count of bases not matched to a gene: 8. Germline assignment: CDR1 LGHNA and CDR2 YSLEER. This CDR3 is built from 17 residues.

The genes are TRBV5-1 and TRBJ2-3; a possible D gene is TRBD2 (7 bases). CDR3 length: 14 amino acids. Between the trimmed V and J ends, which lost 6 bases and 3 bases, there was a span of 14 bases. From germline, CDR1 is SGHRS and CDR2 YFSETQ. CDR3 region: CASIGGGSTDTQYF. DNA for the CDR3: TGCGCCAGCATAGGGGGAGGGAGTACAGATACGCAGTATTTT.

The rearrangement uses TRBV6-5 and TRBJ2-1; tentative D call: TRBD1 (5 bases). Trimming shortened V by 7 bases and J by 8 bases, and 9 bases separated the two germline ends. CDR1 is MNHEY, CDR2 SVGAGI, per germline. The CDR3 totals 11 residues. CDR3 region: CASTGRDEQFF. Here the CDR3 DNA reads TGTGCCAGCACAGGGCGCGATGAGCAGTTCTTC.

The rearrangement uses TRBV11-2 and TRBJ2-1, with TRBD2 matching 9 bases. The CDR3 is 15 residues long. In germline, CDR1 is SGHAT, CDR2 FQNNGV. The trim removed 0 bases at V and 3 bases at J, leaving 0 bases unmatched. The CDR3 nucleotides read TGTGCCAGCAGCTTAGAACTAGCGGGCTACAATGAGCAGTTCTTC. Its translation: CASSLELAGYNEQFF.

V is TRBV6-6 and J is TRBJ1-2; 10 bases fit TRBD1. CDR1 is MNHNY and CDR2 is SVGAGI in the germline V gene (reference sequence). The CDR3 runs to 14 residues. V shed 6 bases, J shed 7 bases, and the junction held 8 bases outside the gene matches. The CDR3 DNA follows: TGTGCCAGCAGGACCCGGGACAGGGGTGGTGGCTACACCTTC. This encodes CASRTRDRGGGYTF.

V and J are TRBV7-9 and TRBJ2-1; TRBD2 agrees at 11 bases. J gave up 7 bases and V 5 bases, and 10 bases lay outside the gene matches. Germline lookup yields CDR1 SEHNR and CDR2 FQNEAQ (reference sequence). This CDR3 has 16 residues. CDR3 nucleotide sequence: TGTGCCAGCAGCCCCAGGCGACTAGCGGGACCTAATGAGCAGTTCTTC. Amino acid sequence: CASSPRRLAGPNEQFF.

V and J are TRBV7-2 and TRBJ2-7, with D possibly being TRBD1 (6 bases). The V gene lost 5 bases and the J gene lost 1 base, with 18 bases spanning the gap. The CDR3 length is 16 residues. Germline lookup yields CDR1 SGHTA and CDR2 FQGNSA. The CDR3 sequence: CASSRGGGGRSYEQYF. In nucleotides, the CDR3 is TGTGCCAGCAGCCGGGGTGGTGGGGGCAGGTCCTACGAGCAGTACTTC.

The CDR3 DNA reads as TGTGCCAGCAGCTTTCGAATTGGACAGGACACCGGGGAGCTGTTTTTT. Translating gives CASSFRIGQDTGELFF. The V and J genes are TRBV7-8 and TRBJ2-2; 7 nucleotides match TRBD1. The CDR3 sequence is 16 residues long. Germline V gene sequence: CDR1 SGHVS, CDR2 FQNEAQ. V was pared by 3 bases and J by 3 bases, with 7 bases of the junction left unmatched.

The gene calls are TRBV7-2 and TRBJ1-3, with D perhaps TRBD1 (5 bases). CDR3 size: 15 residues. In germline, CDR1 is SGHTA, CDR2 FQGNSA. The V end lost 1 base, the J end lost 2 bases, and 9 bases lay between the germline ends. CDR3 sequence reads: CASSLVAGTGNTIYF. The CDR3 coding sequence is TGTGCCAGCAGCTTAGTGGCAGGGACTGGAAACACCATATATTTT.

V and J are TRBV4-3 and TRBJ2-2; D might be TRBD2 (6 bases). The germline gives CDR1 LGHNA, CDR2 YSLEER. V lost 5 bases and J lost 7, with 14 bases in between. The length of the CDR3 is 14 residues. CDR3 region: CASSKVRENGELFF. CDR3 bases: TGCGCCAGCAGCAAGGTTCGGGAGAACGGGGAGCTGTTTTTT.

This chain links TRBV7-8 with TRBJ2-5; no definite D call. Between the trimmed V and J ends, which lost 1 base and 2 bases, there was a span of 5 bases. The CDR3 runs 13 residues. Germline V gene sequence: CDR1 SGHVS, CDR2 FQNEAQ. CDR3 loop: CASSLGQQETQYF. The CDR3 DNA sequence: TGTGCCAGCAGCTTAGGTCAACAAGAGACCCAGTACTTC.

The CDR3 protein is CASSSAQGAGTEAFF. CDR3 nucleotides: TGCGCCAGCAGCTCAGCACAGGGGGCAGGTACTGAAGCTTTCTTT. The genes are TRBV5-1 and TRBJ1-1, with 9 positions matching TRBD1. After removal of 3 bases from V and 5 bases from J, the junction contained 8 bases not matched to a gene. The CDR3 consists of 15 residues. CDR1 is SGHRS and CDR2 is YFSETQ in the germline V gene.

This chain uses TRBV13 with TRBJ1-2, with D hard to call. Between the trimmed V and J ends, which lost 2 bases and 2 bases, there was a span of 9 bases. Germline values: CDR1 PRHDT, CDR2 FYEKMQ (reference sequence). This CDR3 contains 14 residues. The CDR3 DNA is TGTGCCAGCAGCTTATGGCCGGGGAACTATGGCTACACCTTC. It yields the protein CASSLWPGNYGYTF.

CDR3 in amino acids: CASSYDSGTGASPLHF. CDR3 coding DNA: TGTGCCAGCAGTTACGATTCCGGGACAGGGGCCTCACCCCTCCACTTT. The chain combines TRBV6-5 with TRBJ1-6; the match to TRBD1 covers 10 bases. V lost 2 bases, J lost 10 bases, and 8 bases stayed unmatched. This CDR3 region has 16 residues. From germline, CDR1 is MNHEY and CDR2 SVGAGI.

The chain combines TRBV13 with TRBJ2-7; TRBD2 matches at 14 bases. V was pared by 5 bases and J by 4 bases, with 4 bases of the junction left unmatched. CDR1 and CDR2 (germline): PRHDT, FYEKMQ (reference sequence). This CDR3 region has 15 residues. DNA for the CDR3: TGTGCCAGCAGCCTCGGACTAGCGGGAGGTTACGAGCAGTACTTC. It is translated as CASSLGLAGGYEQYF.

This chain joins TRBV7-3 and TRBJ2-1; possibly TRBD2 for D (5 bases). Germline CDR1 reads SGHTA; CDR2 reads FQGTGA. V was clipped by 5 bases and J by 4 bases, with 15 bases between them. The CDR3 covers 15 residues. The CDR3 spells CASSRHGLIYNEQFF. As DNA, the CDR3 is TGTGCCAGCAGCCGACACGGACTGATTTACAATGAGCAGTTCTTC.